Listed here are 25 T cell receptor beta chains from one sample, sequenced in a study of blood T cell repertoires in COVID-19. Data came from immunoSEQ multiplex PCR; TCRdb stores just in-frame clones and leaves some out. The sample contains 250,000 to 350,000 clones, about 87% of which appear only once. The source material was peripheral blood. These receptors were collected from a woman between 50 and 59 years old who had recovered from COVID-19.

The rearrangement joins TRBV6-6 to TRBJ2-1; D ambiguous. V lost 6 bases to trimming and J lost 8 bases, with 11 bases between them. CDR3 length: 12 amino acids. Germline assignment: CDR1 MNHNY and CDR2 SVGAGI (reference sequence). In nucleotides, the CDR3 is TGTGCCAGCAGCTCTTTTCTCGATGAGCAGTTCTTC. Its translation: CASSSFLDEQFF.

The chain carries TRBV27 and TRBJ1-2; 9 nucleotides match TRBD1. V trimming: 2 bases; J trimming: 2 bases; junction bases outside the gene matches: 3. Germline loops: CDR1 MNHEY, CDR2 SMNVEV (reference sequence). This CDR3 spans 15 amino acids. The CDR3 DNA reads as TGTGCCAGCAGTTTAACAGGGGGCGCGAACTATGGCTACACCTTC. As protein: CASSLTGGANYGYTF.

The genes are TRBV7-2 and TRBJ1-4; D remains ambiguous. The CDR3 sequence is 17 residues long. Germline V gene data show CDR1 as SGHTA and CDR2 as FQGNSA. V was cut by 4 bases and J by 7 bases, with 22 bases left in between. This CDR3 is CASSSNPQSLAGEKLFF. In DNA form, the CDR3 reads TGTGCCAGCAGCTCCAACCCCCAAAGTTTGGCTGGTGAAAAACTGTTTTTT.

The genes are TRBV9 and TRBJ2-5; possible D gene TRBD1, 5 bases. Trimming took off 4 bases at V and 2 bases at J, with 9 bases between the two ends. The germline CDR1 and CDR2 sequences are SGDLS and YYNGEE. The CDR3 runs to 13 residues. CDR3 in DNA: TGTGCCAGCAGCCGAGACAGACAAGAGACCCAGTACTTC. Its translation: CASSRDRQETQYF. The whole variable domain, remainder taken from reference TRBV9 and TRBJ2-5, is DSGVTQTPKHLITATGQRVTLRCSPRSGDLSVYWYQQSLDQGLQFLIQYYNGEERAKGNILERFSAQQFPDLHSELNLSSLELGDSALYFCASSRDRQETQYFGPGTRLLVL.

This clone has just a few counts. CDR3 in amino acids: CASQGYDSPLHF. The CDR3 bases are TGTGCCAGCCAGGGGTACGATTCACCCCTCCACTTT. This chain links TRBV6-6 with TRBJ1-6; maybe TRBD1 (6 bases). V gave up 8 bases and J gave up 8 bases, with 10 bases separating them. Looked up from germline, CDR1 is MNHNY and CDR2 is SVGAGI (reference sequence). CDR3 length equals 12 residues.

The chain is built from TRBV4-1 and TRBJ2-1, with a tentative D call TRBD1 (5 bases). Trimming shortened V by 4 bases and J by 3 bases, and 10 bases separated the two germline ends. From germline, CDR1 is MGHRA and CDR2 YSYEKL. The CDR3 has 14 amino acids. The CDR3 sequence is CASSRDSNYNEQFF. In nucleotides, the CDR3 is TGCGCCAGCAGCCGCGACAGTAACTACAATGAGCAGTTCTTC.

This clone was observed once. This chain uses TRBV4-2 with TRBJ2-5; tentative D call: TRBD2 (6 bases). Germline V CDR1 and CDR2: LGHNA, YNFKEQ. CDR3 size: 18 residues. Trimming removed 0 bases from V and 2 bases from J, with 19 bases in between. CDR3 sequence (DNA): TGTGCCAGCAGCCAAGATCGGAGGGAGAGGAACCCGCAAGAGACCCAGTACTTC. Amino acids: CASSQDRRERNPQETQYF.

V gene TRBV5-1 combines with J gene TRBJ1-6; TRBD1 aligns across 8 bases. Germline loops: CDR1 SGHRS, CDR2 YFSETQ. The V and J ends lost 4 bases and 6 bases, in that order; junction bases with no gene match: 6. The CDR3 is made up of 15 amino acids. In nucleotides, the CDR3 is TGCGCCAGCAGCCCGGGACAGGCTGGTAATTCACCCCTCCACTTT. Protein product: CASSPGQAGNSPLHF. Using reference TRBV5-1 and TRBJ1-6 for the parts outside the CDR3, the full variable domain is KAGVTQTPRYLIKTRGQQVTLSCSPISGHRSVSWYQQTPGQGLQFLFEYFSETQRNKGNFPGRFSGRQFSNSRSEMNVSTLELGDSALYLCASSPGQAGNSPLHFGNGTRLTVT.

The V gene is TRBV9, the J gene TRBJ1-6; TRBD1 might be the D (5 bases). CDR1 SGDLS and CDR2 YYNGEE come from the germline V gene. This CDR3 has 14 amino acids. The V and J ends lost 3 bases and 10 bases respectively, with 14 bases between them. CDR3 bases: TGTGCCAGCAGCGGTTTGCAGGGTGGGTCACCCCTCCACTTT. This gives the protein CASSGLQGGSPLHF.

The chain has TRBV19 and TRBJ1-4, with D possibly matching TRBD1 (5 bases). Germline V gene data show CDR1 as LNHDA and CDR2 as SQIVND (reference sequence). The CDR3 extends over 14 amino acids. Trimming removed 6 bases from V and 7 bases from J, with 15 bases in between. Here the CDR3 reads CASSPRGWSEKLFF. In DNA, the CDR3 is TGTGCCAGTAGCCCCCGGGGGTGGAGTGAAAAACTGTTTTTT.

The chain has TRBV7-2 and TRBJ1-2; D perhaps matches TRBD1 (6 bases). The germline V and J ends were trimmed by 3 bases and 4 bases, with 15 bases remaining between them. The CDR3 totals 15 residues. Germline values: CDR1 SGHTA, CDR2 FQGNSA. In nucleotides, the CDR3 is TGTGCCAGCAGCTTTGTAGGGGGAGATGTCTATGGCTACACCTTC. Protein: CASSFVGGDVYGYTF.

This sequence joins TRBV14 and TRBJ1-2; 10 bases line up with TRBD1. This CDR3 region has 15 residues. Per germline, CDR1 SGHDN and CDR2 FVKESK. Losses at the gene ends were 3 bases for V and 4 bases for J; bases not matched to a gene: 5. The CDR3 DNA follows: TGTGCCAGCAGCCAGCGGACAGGGGGACTCTATGGCTACACCTTC. It yields the protein CASSQRTGGLYGYTF.

The chain joins TRBV5-5 to TRBJ2-5; the D gene is possibly TRBD2 (5 bases). Germline CDR1 is SGHKS and CDR2 is YYEKEE (reference sequence). The CDR3 has 13 residues. The ends were cut back, 1 base at V and 5 bases at J, with 9 bases in the middle. This CDR3 reads CASSLRGVETQYF. The CDR3 DNA follows: TGTGCCAGCAGCTTGCGGGGAGTTGAGACCCAGTACTTC. The whole variable domain, remainder taken from reference TRBV5-5 and TRBJ2-5, is DAGVTQSPTHLIKTRGQQVTLRCSPISGHKSVSWYQQVLGQGPQFIFQYYEKEERGRGNFPDRFSARQFPNYSSELNVNALLLGDSALYLCASSLRGVETQYFGPGTRLLVL.

The chain is built from TRBV7-2 and TRBJ1-5; 7 positions match TRBD1. CDR3 size: 15 residues. Germline V gene data show CDR1 as SGHTA and CDR2 as FQGNSA. The V segment lost 5 bases and the J segment 1 base; nucleotides outside the gene matches: 5. The chain's CDR3 is CASSLRQGSNQPQHF. DNA for the CDR3: TGTGCCAGCAGCCTCCGACAGGGAAGCAATCAGCCCCAGCATTTT.

The chain has TRBV14 and TRBJ2-7, with D perhaps TRBD2 (6 bases). Germline-derived CDR1 and CDR2 are SGHDN and FVKESK. This CDR3 comprises 14 residues. Deletions cut 3 bases from V and 4 bases from J, with 13 bases between. CDR3 DNA sequence: TGTGCCAGCAGCCAGGAGGGTGGGAGGTACGAGCAGTACTTC. It is translated as CASSQEGGRYEQYF.

The CDR3 reads CASSLRPGTIRVEQFF. As DNA, the CDR3 is TGTGCCAGCAGTTTAAGGCCCGGGACTATCCGCGTTGAGCAGTTCTTC. This chain links TRBV27 with TRBJ2-1; 7 bases agree with TRBD2. The V and J ends lost 2 bases and 9 bases, in that order; junction bases with no gene match: 13. The CDR3 spans 16 residues. The germline V gene encodes CDR1 MNHEY and CDR2 SMNVEV (reference sequence).

The chain carries TRBV4-1 and TRBJ2-2; 12 nucleotides align to TRBD2. The V gene end was trimmed by 4 bases and the J gene end by 5 bases; junction bases not matched to a gene: 2. The CDR3 sequence is 15 residues long. In germline, CDR1 is MGHRA, CDR2 YSYEKL. This CDR3 is CASSLTSGSTGELFF. The CDR3 bases are TGCGCCAGCAGCCTGACTAGCGGGAGTACCGGGGAGCTGTTTTTT.

This chain joins TRBV19 and TRBJ1-5; D possibly corresponds to TRBD1 (5 bases). Germline values: CDR1 LNHDA, CDR2 SQIVND (reference sequence). V dropped 4 bases and J dropped 5 bases, with 15 bases sitting between them. This CDR3 has 15 residues. In nucleotides, the CDR3 is TGTGCCAGTAGTAGACTCCCAGGCAGGGATCAGCCCCAGCATTTT. Amino acids: CASSRLPGRDQPQHF.

The DNA for the CDR3 is TGTGCCAGCAGTGAGGAGGCAGGCCCGACCTATGGCTACACCTTC. This encodes CASSEEAGPTYGYTF. The rearrangement links TRBV25-1 to TRBJ1-2; D is unresolved. CDR3 length: 15 residues. The germline V and J ends were trimmed by 3 bases and 4 bases, with 15 bases remaining between them. The germline V gene has CDR1 MGHDK and CDR2 SYGVNS.

The chain has TRBV7-2 and TRBJ1-5; TRBD1 is a possible D gene (6 bases). Trimming removed 1 base from V and 6 bases from J, with 13 bases in between. Per the germline V gene, CDR1 is SGHTA and CDR2 is FQGNSA. The CDR3 is made up of 15 amino acids. The chain's CDR3 is CASSLGSGGSQPQHF. CDR3 bases: TGTGCCAGCAGCTTAGGTTCGGGGGGCAGTCAGCCCCAGCATTTT.

The chain joins TRBV7-8 to TRBJ1-3; 8 nucleotides align to TRBD1. This CDR3 comprises 15 residues. The junction had 5 bases not matched to a gene; V was cut back by 3 bases and J by 4 bases. Germline CDR1 and CDR2: SGHVS and FQNEAQ. DNA of the CDR3: TGTGCCAGCAGCTTGCGGACAGGGTACGGAAACACCATATATTTT. As protein: CASSLRTGYGNTIYF. Full variable domain (missing parts from reference TRBV7-8 and TRBJ1-3): GAGVSQSPRYKVAKRGQDVALRCDPISGHVSLFWYQQALGQGPEFLTYFQNEAQLDKSGLPSDRFFAERPEGSVSTLKIQRTQQEDSAVYLCASSLRTGYGNTIYFGEGSWLTVV.

The J gene is TRBJ2-1, the V gene TRBV6-1; D may be TRBD2 (6 bases). V shed 2 bases and J shed 9 bases, with 17 bases lying between them. Germline V lookup: CDR1 MNHNS, CDR2 SASEGT. The CDR3 consists of 15 residues. In DNA form, the CDR3 reads TGTGCCAGCAGTGAATCTTTAACTAGCCTTCTTGAGCAGTTCTTC. This encodes CASSESLTSLLEQFF.

This chain links TRBV10-3 with TRBJ1-4; D is undetermined. The CDR3 covers 15 residues. Germline loops: CDR1 ENHRY, CDR2 SYGVKD. V was cut by 5 bases and J by 6 bases, with 16 bases left in between. The CDR3 nucleotides read TGTGCCATCAGTACTTTTGGAGGGAAGGATGAAAAACTGTTTTTT. The encoded protein is CAISTFGGKDEKLFF.

The chain couples TRBV6-4 to TRBJ2-2; D gene uncertain. Trimming left V 2 bases short and J 7 bases short, with 14 bases between. The CDR3 is 15 amino acids. Germline V CDR1 and CDR2: MRHNA, SNTAGT. In nucleotides, the CDR3 is TGTGCCAGCAGTGACCGCCCTCCTCCCGGCGGGGAGCTGTTTTTT. Protein product: CASSDRPPPGGELFF.

To note about this clone: Within the sample, other DNA sequences also encode this same CDR3. This rearrangement joins TRBV6-5 to TRBJ1-5; TRBD1 matches at 9 bases. The J segment lost 7 bases and the V segment lost 6 bases, leaving 4 bases of the junction unmatched. This CDR3 has 13 residues. Per the germline V gene, CDR1 is MNHEY and CDR2 is SVGAGI. In DNA, the CDR3 is TGTGCCAGCAGGGGACAGGGCCGACAGCCCCAGCATTTT. This codes for CASRGQGRQPQHF.